This T cell receptor beta chain is from a study of blood T cell repertoires in COVID-19. The V gene end was trimmed by 5 bases and the J gene end by 4 bases; junction bases not matched to a gene: 8. CDR3 size: 14 residues. CDR1 and CDR2 from the germline V gene are LNHDA and SQIVND (reference sequence). Assay: immunoSEQ multiplex PCR; the TCRdb copy retains only in-frame clones and omits some. The data show 35,000 to 50,000 clones, approximately 90% seen once. Sequenced: peripheral blood. The receptor was derived from a woman over 75 with active COVID-19. V gene TRBV19 combines with J gene TRBJ2-7, with TRBD1 identical over 7 bases. CDR3 sequence: CASSWGHRGYEQYF. CDR3 DNA sequence: TGTGCCAGTAGTTGGGGCCACAGGGGATACGAGCAGTACTTC. Filled out from reference TRBV19 and TRBJ2-7, the complete variable domain reads DGGITQSPKYLFRKEGQNVTLSCEQNLNHDAMYWYRQDPGQGLRLIYYSQIVNDFQKGDIAEGYSVSREKKESFPLTVTSAQKNPTAFYLCASSWGHRGYEQYFGPGTRLTVT.